This T cell receptor beta chain was retrieved from a study of T cells in Graves' hyperthyroidism and ophthalmopathy. A few counts support this clonotype. Its antigen is still unknown. This could be a read error, since a much larger clone is one nucleotide away. Exclusions: uncontrolled infection, other autoimmune disease, pregnancy, lactation. The germline V gene encodes CDR1 MNHEY and CDR2 SMNVEV (reference sequence). The length of the CDR3 is 15 residues. Study findings and constraints: By a 13 V-J model, ophthalmopathy was set apart from stable hyperthyroidism. Most thyroid clonotypes with frequency above 0.001 were detected in blood.

Amplification of TCR beta CDR3 regions was performed using RNA transcripts as template. The study used the HTBI primer set for a first-round RT-PCR of the TCR CDR3. TCRdb re-derived calls from the multiplex PCR reads in MiXCR, one entry per CDR3 protein. This sample yields 550,000 to 700,000 distinct CDR3 sequences, of which roughly 14% are seen a single time; 4.3% belongs to the top ten. This TCR came from a woman between 40 and 55 years old with Graves' ophthalmopathy. The sequenced sample consisted of blood. The chain couples TRBV27 to TRBJ2-5, with 9 bases that match TRBD2. The CDR3 region is CASSTLDSGRETQHF. The CDR3 coding sequence is TGTGCCAGCAGTACACTCGATAGCGGGAGAGAGACCCAGCACTTC.